These T cell receptor beta chains were read from a single sample in a study of T cell responses to AZD1222 COVID-19 vaccine. Produced via immunoSEQ multiplex PCR; TCRdb's table is partial and in-frame only. This sample has tens of thousands of clones; around 90% occur once, and the top ten carry approximately 1.2%. The starting material was peripheral blood, obtained 28 days after the second AZD1222 dose. These receptors all come from an adult who received the AZD1222 COVID-19 vaccine. Both conserved end residues are part of each CDR3. The order of the fields is J gene, D gene, V gene, clone size, CDR3 protein, CDR3 DNA. A D gene is named only where the DNA matches it firmly. Clone size is shown for a subset of rows, as once, few, many or a class of expanded clone.

J gene: TRBJ1-1; D gene: NA; V gene: TRBV18; clone size: NA; CDR3 protein: CASSASGGNTEAFF; CDR3 DNA: TGTGCCAGCTCAGCATCGGGGGGGAACACTGAAGCTTTCTTT
J gene: TRBJ1-6; D gene: NA; V gene: TRBV6-5; clone size: NA; CDR3 protein: CASIQGSTQNSPLHF; CDR3 DNA: TGTGCCAGCATCCAAGGCAGTACCCAAAATTCACCCCTCCACTTT
J gene: TRBJ1-1; D gene: NA; V gene: TRBV6-5; clone size: NA; CDR3 protein: CASSYSSVTGEAFF; CDR3 DNA: TGTGCCAGCAGTTACTCGAGCGTGACCGGGGAGGCTTTCTTT
J gene: TRBJ2-7; D gene: TRBD2; V gene: TRBV18; clone size: few; CDR3 protein: CASSPSGLNYEQYF; CDR3 DNA: TGTGCCAGCTCACCTAGCGGGCTTAACTACGAGCAGTACTTC
J gene: TRBJ2-1; D gene: TRBD2; V gene: TRBV7-2; clone size: NA; CDR3 protein: CASSSSLAGEYNEQFF; CDR3 DNA: TGTGCCAGCAGCTCCTCTCTAGCGGGAGAGTACAATGAGCAGTTCTTC
J gene: TRBJ2-7; D gene: NA; V gene: TRBV28; clone size: NA; CDR3 protein: CASSFRDYEQYF; CDR3 DNA: TGTGCCAGCAGTTTCAGGGACTACGAGCAGTACTTC
J gene: TRBJ1-1; D gene: TRBD1; V gene: TRBV5-1; clone size: NA; CDR3 protein: CASSLAPTGVTEAFF; CDR3 DNA: TGCGCCAGCAGCTTGGCTCCGACAGGGGTAACTGAAGCTTTCTTT
J gene: TRBJ2-1; D gene: NA; V gene: TRBV7-3; clone size: NA; CDR3 protein: CASSYEGASYNEQFF; CDR3 DNA: TGTGCCAGCAGCTACGAAGGGGCCTCCTACAATGAGCAGTTCTTC
J gene: TRBJ1-5; D gene: TRBD1; V gene: TRBV2; clone size: NA; CDR3 protein: CASSDDRGQPQHF; CDR3 DNA: TGTGCCAGCAGTGACGACAGGGGCCAGCCCCAGCATTTT
J gene: TRBJ2-7; D gene: NA; V gene: TRBV2; clone size: NA; CDR3 protein: CASSEALWPRSSYEQYF; CDR3 DNA: TGTGCCAGCAGTGAAGCGCTTTGGCCCAGGAGCTCCTACGAGCAGTACTTC
J gene: TRBJ2-2; D gene: TRBD2; V gene: TRBV4-1; clone size: NA; CDR3 protein: CASSQGLRSGRAVGELFF; CDR3 DNA: TGCGCCAGCAGCCAAGGATTAAGGAGCGGGAGGGCCGTCGGGGAGCTGTTTTTT
J gene: TRBJ2-2; D gene: TRBD1; V gene: TRBV5-8; clone size: NA; CDR3 protein: CASSKGQGRELFF; CDR3 DNA: TGTGCCAGCAGCAAAGGACAGGGGAGGGAGCTGTTTTTT
J gene: TRBJ1-5; D gene: NA; V gene: TRBV14; clone size: NA; CDR3 protein: CASSQVSKWGPSNQPQHF; CDR3 DNA: TGTGCCAGCAGCCAAGTTTCGAAATGGGGTCCGTCTAATCAGCCCCAGCATTTT
J gene: TRBJ2-3; D gene: NA; V gene: TRBV3-1/TRBV3-2; clone size: NA; CDR3 protein: CASSQSDKTDTQYF; CDR3 DNA: TGTGCCAGCAGCCAATCGGACAAGACCGATACGCAGTATTTT
J gene: TRBJ1-1; D gene: NA; V gene: TRBV6-2/TRBV6-3; clone size: NA; CDR3 protein: CASSYSRGAVGTEAFF; CDR3 DNA: TGTGCCAGCAGTTACTCCCGCGGAGCGGTGGGAACTGAAGCTTTCTTT
J gene: TRBJ2-1; D gene: NA; V gene: TRBV24-1; clone size: few; CDR3 protein: CATSDLVNEQFF; CDR3 DNA: TGTGCCACCAGTGATTTGGTAAATGAGCAGTTCTTC
J gene: TRBJ2-2; D gene: TRBD1; V gene: TRBV18; clone size: medium-sized; CDR3 protein: CASSPPSGQGTGELFF; CDR3 DNA: TGTGCCAGCTCACCACCGTCGGGACAGGGAACCGGGGAGCTGTTTTTT
J gene: TRBJ2-7; D gene: NA; V gene: TRBV3-1/TRBV3-2; clone size: NA; CDR3 protein: CASSPGPKGSYEQYF; CDR3 DNA: TGTGCCAGCAGCCCCGGGCCTAAAGGGTCCTACGAGCAGTACTTC
J gene: TRBJ2-7; D gene: TRBD2; V gene: TRBV2; clone size: NA; CDR3 protein: CASSDLVAGPYEQYF; CDR3 DNA: TGTGCCAGCAGTGATTTGGTAGCGGGACCCTACGAGCAGTACTTC
J gene: TRBJ1-1; D gene: NA; V gene: TRBV6-5; clone size: once; CDR3 protein: CASSYTRQSMAFF; CDR3 DNA: TGTGCCAGCAGTTACACCCGCCAGTCGATGGCTTTCTTT
J gene: TRBJ1-3; D gene: NA; V gene: TRBV6-5; clone size: NA; CDR3 protein: CASTVHSGNTIYF; CDR3 DNA: TGTGCCAGCACGGTCCACTCTGGAAACACCATATATTTT
J gene: TRBJ2-3; D gene: NA; V gene: TRBV7-9; clone size: NA; CDR3 protein: CASSWGLITLTDTQYF; CDR3 DNA: TGTGCCAGCAGCTGGGGACTCATAACCCTAACAGATACGCAGTATTTT
J gene: TRBJ2-1; D gene: NA; V gene: TRBV7-2; clone size: once; CDR3 protein: CASSLDGGSYNEQFF; CDR3 DNA: TGTGCCAGCAGCTTAGATGGGGGCTCCTACAATGAGCAGTTCTTC
J gene: TRBJ1-1; D gene: NA; V gene: TRBV6-1; clone size: NA; CDR3 protein: CASSEQDRNTEAFF; CDR3 DNA: TGTGCCAGCAGTGAACAAGACAGAAACACTGAAGCTTTCTTT
J gene: TRBJ2-3; D gene: TRBD2; V gene: TRBV28; clone size: NA; CDR3 protein: CASRGTSGRTDTQYF; CDR3 DNA: TGTGCCAGCCGCGGGACTAGCGGGAGAACAGATACGCAGTATTTT
J gene: TRBJ1-1; D gene: NA; V gene: TRBV27; clone size: NA; CDR3 protein: CASSFASGSSTEAFF; CDR3 DNA: TGTGCCAGCAGTTTCGCCTCAGGGAGTAGCACTGAAGCTTTCTTT
J gene: TRBJ2-7; D gene: TRBD2; V gene: TRBV12-5; clone size: few; CDR3 protein: CASGLRLAGVNSAKHYEQYF; CDR3 DNA: TGTGCTAGTGGTTTGCGGCTAGCGGGAGTGAATTCCGCCAAACACTACGAGCAGTACTTC
J gene: TRBJ2-5; D gene: TRBD2; V gene: TRBV29-1; clone size: NA; CDR3 protein: CSVVTSGETQYF; CDR3 DNA: TGCAGCGTTGTGACTAGCGGAGAGACCCAGTACTTC
J gene: TRBJ1-5; D gene: NA; V gene: TRBV5-1; clone size: NA; CDR3 protein: CASSLAGTSNQPQHF; CDR3 DNA: TGCGCCAGCAGCTTGGCTGGTACTAGCAATCAGCCCCAGCATTTT
J gene: TRBJ1-6; D gene: NA; V gene: TRBV21-1; clone size: NA; CDR3 protein: CASTSTGDNSPLHF; CDR3 DNA: TGTGCCAGCACCTCGACAGGAGATAATTCACCCCTCCACTTT
J gene: TRBJ1-6; D gene: NA; V gene: TRBV6-5; clone size: NA; CDR3 protein: CASSRDGNSPLHF; CDR3 DNA: TGTGCCAGCAGCCGGGACGGGAATTCACCCCTCCACTTT
J gene: TRBJ2-1; D gene: NA; V gene: TRBV5-4; clone size: NA; CDR3 protein: CASSLQGRVTHNEQFF; CDR3 DNA: TGTGCCAGCAGCTTGCAAGGTCGCGTGACACACAATGAGCAGTTCTTC
J gene: TRBJ1-2; D gene: TRBD1; V gene: TRBV7-9; clone size: NA; CDR3 protein: CASSLESGGTGLNYGYTF; CDR3 DNA: TGTGCCAGCAGCTTAGAGAGCGGTGGGACAGGCTTAAACTATGGCTACACCTTC
J gene: TRBJ1-2; D gene: NA; V gene: TRBV2; clone size: NA; CDR3 protein: CASSDDRAWGYTF; CDR3 DNA: TGTGCCAGCAGTGATGACAGAGCGTGGGGCTACACCTTC
J gene: TRBJ2-5; D gene: NA; V gene: TRBV4-1; clone size: NA; CDR3 protein: CASSPTTRLTQYF; CDR3 DNA: TGCGCCAGCAGCCCGACTACCCGCCTGACCCAGTACTTC
J gene: TRBJ2-1; D gene: TRBD2; V gene: TRBV11-2; clone size: NA; CDR3 protein: CASSLDRLAGLFRDEQFF; CDR3 DNA: TGTGCCAGCAGCTTAGATCGCCTAGCGGGGCTCTTTCGCGATGAGCAGTTCTTC
J gene: TRBJ1-1; D gene: NA; V gene: TRBV5-1; clone size: once; CDR3 protein: CASSLNSNPGNTEAFF; CDR3 DNA: TGCGCCAGCAGCTTGAATTCGAATCCGGGGAACACTGAAGCTTTCTTT
J gene: TRBJ2-7; D gene: TRBD2; V gene: TRBV7-8; clone size: NA; CDR3 protein: CASSKTHRTSGRGYEQYF; CDR3 DNA: TGTGCCAGCAGTAAAACCCATCGGACTAGCGGGAGGGGTTACGAGCAGTACTTC
J gene: TRBJ2-7; D gene: NA; V gene: TRBV19; clone size: NA; CDR3 protein: CASSAAPQREQYF; CDR3 DNA: TGTGCCAGTAGCGCAGCCCCCCAGCGCGAGCAGTACTTC
J gene: TRBJ2-1; D gene: TRBD1; V gene: TRBV4-1; clone size: NA; CDR3 protein: CASSQYGTAYNEQFF; CDR3 DNA: TGCGCCAGCAGCCAATACGGGACAGCCTACAATGAGCAGTTCTTC
J gene: TRBJ2-3; D gene: NA; V gene: TRBV11-2; clone size: NA; CDR3 protein: CASSPTVDPDTQYF; CDR3 DNA: TGTGCCAGCAGCCCCACAGTTGACCCGGATACGCAGTATTTT
J gene: TRBJ2-7; D gene: NA; V gene: TRBV12-1; clone size: NA; CDR3 protein: CASSPSYSGGYEQYF; CDR3 DNA: TGTGCCAGCAGCCCTTCCTACTCGGGAGGTTACGAGCAGTACTTC
J gene: TRBJ2-1; D gene: NA; V gene: TRBV11-2; clone size: few; CDR3 protein: CASSLEPYSGEQFF; CDR3 DNA: TGTGCCAGCAGCTTAGAACCCTACAGTGGAGAGCAGTTCTTC
J gene: TRBJ1-2; D gene: TRBD1; V gene: TRBV27; clone size: once; CDR3 protein: CASSLSGQAYGYTF; CDR3 DNA: TGTGCCAGCAGTTTATCGGGACAGGCTTATGGCTACACCTTC
J gene: TRBJ2-6; D gene: TRBD1; V gene: TRBV19; clone size: NA; CDR3 protein: CASSAGTGGASGANVLTF; CDR3 DNA: TGTGCCAGTAGTGCCGGGACAGGGGGCGCCTCTGGGGCCAACGTCCTGACTTTC
J gene: TRBJ2-7; D gene: NA; V gene: TRBV7-9; clone size: NA; CDR3 protein: CASSLGLVTYEQYF; CDR3 DNA: TGTGCCAGCAGCTTAGGGCTCGTTACCTACGAGCAGTACTTC
J gene: TRBJ1-2; D gene: TRBD1; V gene: TRBV7-2; clone size: NA; CDR3 protein: CASNLGGQGFGYTF; CDR3 DNA: TGTGCCAGCAACCTCGGTGGACAGGGATTTGGCTACACCTTC
J gene: TRBJ1-2; D gene: NA; V gene: TRBV6-5; clone size: NA; CDR3 protein: CASSYLGGLGYTF; CDR3 DNA: TGTGCCAGCAGTTACTTGGGGGGCTTAGGCTACACCTTC
J gene: TRBJ2-1; D gene: TRBD1; V gene: TRBV7-3; clone size: few; CDR3 protein: CASSPDRQYNEQFF; CDR3 DNA: TGTGCCAGCAGCCCGGACAGGCAATACAATGAGCAGTTCTTC
J gene: TRBJ2-3; D gene: TRBD2; V gene: TRBV10-3; clone size: NA; CDR3 protein: CAISDGQREGDTQYF; CDR3 DNA: TGTGCCATCAGTGATGGCCAGCGGGAGGGAGATACGCAGTATTTT
J gene: TRBJ2-7; D gene: NA; V gene: TRBV6-5; clone size: NA; CDR3 protein: CASSYSSAYEQYF; CDR3 DNA: TGTGCCAGCAGTTACTCGAGCGCGTACGAGCAGTACTTC
J gene: TRBJ2-5; D gene: TRBD1; V gene: TRBV5-1; clone size: NA; CDR3 protein: CASSLGTGKETQYF; CDR3 DNA: TGCGCCAGCAGCCTTGGGACAGGAAAAGAGACCCAGTACTTC
J gene: TRBJ2-1; D gene: NA; V gene: TRBV5-4; clone size: NA; CDR3 protein: CASSLVTQPYNEQFF; CDR3 DNA: TGTGCCAGCAGCTTGGTGACCCAACCCTACAATGAGCAGTTCTTC
J gene: TRBJ2-5; D gene: NA; V gene: TRBV6-5; clone size: NA; CDR3 protein: CASSYDTGRETQYF; CDR3 DNA: TGTGCCAGCAGTTACGATACAGGGCGAGAGACCCAGTACTTC